The clone carrying this TCR beta chain appeared a few times. As yet, its antigen is unknown. The data derive from a study of beta chain features in type 1 diabetes. Study-level findings and limits: Sampled from patients, naive, central memory and Treg TCRB repertoires appeared more similar than those sampled from healthy donors. TCRB CDR3s from Type 1 diabetes patients were moderately but significantly shorter in all four CD4+ subsets. A potential PCR bias toward shorter templates would be equal in patient and control samples.

V was cut by 3 bases and J by 4 bases, with 9 bases left in between. Germline-derived CDR1 and CDR2 are KGHSH and LQKENI. This CDR3 comprises 14 residues. What was sequenced were expressed TCRB transcripts, since all of the isolated RNA had been reverse transcribed. Data came from immunoSEQ multiplex PCR; TCRdb stores just in-frame clones and leaves some out. The sample lists under 400,000 clones; around 13% were seen once. Based on CD45RO/CCR7/CD25/CD127/CD95/CD27, CD4+ regulatory, stem cell-like memory, naive and central memory cells were sorted. This clonotype originated in a man aged 25-45 years in good health. This chain uses TRBV18 with TRBJ1-4; TRBD1 might be the D (5 bases). Sequencing was done on a sample of central memory CD4+ T cells from blood. The CDR3 sequence: CASSPGPSNEKLFF. The CDR3 nucleotides read TGTGCCAGCTCACCGGGACCGAGTAATGAAAAACTGTTTTTT.